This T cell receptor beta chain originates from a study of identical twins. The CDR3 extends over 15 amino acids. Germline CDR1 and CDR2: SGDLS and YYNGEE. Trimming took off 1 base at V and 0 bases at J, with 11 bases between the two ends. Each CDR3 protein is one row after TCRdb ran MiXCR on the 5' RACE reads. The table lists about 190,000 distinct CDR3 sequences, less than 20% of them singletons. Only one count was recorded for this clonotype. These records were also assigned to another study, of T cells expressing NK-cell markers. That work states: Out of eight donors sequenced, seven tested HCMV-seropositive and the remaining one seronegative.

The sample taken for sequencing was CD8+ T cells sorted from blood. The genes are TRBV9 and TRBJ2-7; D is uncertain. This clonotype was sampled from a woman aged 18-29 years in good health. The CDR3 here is CASSVSLTSSYEQYF. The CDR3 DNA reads TGTGCCAGCAGCGTAAGTCTTACTTCCTCCTACGAGCAGTACTTC.